This T cell receptor (beta chain) derives from a study of blood T cell repertoires in COVID-19. Looking at the study overall: Sources were T cells, B-cell-depleted T cells, or PBMCs; the material itself was cDNA or gDNA.

The data were produced by immunoSEQ multiplex PCR, yet TCRdb's version contains in-frame clones alone and is incomplete. This sample carries 75,000 to 100,000 clones, approximately 86% of them seen once, and the ten largest clones take over 1.5%. This receptor was obtained from a man aged 80 or over with acute or convalescent COVID-19. The sequencing sample was made of peripheral blood.

CDR3 sequence: CASSVEGQRGNTEAFF. The CDR3 nucleotides read TGTGCCAGCAGCGTAGAGGGACAGAGGGGGAACACTGAAGCTTTCTTT. J is TRBJ1-1 and V is TRBV9; 7 bases are a match to TRBD1. Germline V gene data show CDR1 as SGDLS and CDR2 as YYNGEE. The CDR3 is made up of 16 amino acids. The V segment lost 0 bases and the J segment 1 base; nucleotides outside the gene matches: 6.